This TCR beta chain is drawn from a study of T cells in Graves' hyperthyroidism and ophthalmopathy. The V gene end was trimmed by 0 bases and the J gene end by 5 bases; junction bases not matched to a gene: 9. CDR1 and CDR2 from the germline V gene are MNHEY and SVGEGT. CDR3 size: 18 residues. Researchers took RNA transcripts and amplified the TCR beta CDR3 regions from them. The HTBI primer set was used in a first-round RT-PCR of the TCR CDR3. TCRdb fed the multiplex PCR reads into MiXCR, producing one record per CDR3 protein. The sample consists of hundreds of thousands of distinct CDR3 sequences, about 15% of them appearing once. There are many counts of this clonotype.

This receptor was identified in a middle-aged woman with Graves' ophthalmopathy. The sequenced material came from blood. V is TRBV6-2 or TRBV6-3 and J is TRBJ2-7; TRBD2 agrees at 14 bases. The CDR3 DNA follows: TGTGCCAGCAGTTACTCTGGACTAGCGGGAGGATACGGAAACGAGCAGTACTTC. It is translated as CASSYSGLAGGYGNEQYF.